There are many counts of the clone carrying this T cell receptor beta chain. The data derive from a study of identical twins. Using its own MiXCR run on the 5' RACE reads, TCRdb lists one record per CDR3 protein. The top ten clones hold approximately 12% of a sample with approximately 410,000 distinct CDR3 sequences, roughly 18% of them seen once. The CDR3 has 14 residues. J gave up 6 bases and V 3 bases, and 5 bases lay outside the gene matches. Sequenced: naive T cells sorted from blood. The clonotype comes from a man aged 50 to 59 in good health. The rearrangement uses TRBV12-3 or TRBV12-4 and TRBJ2-7; 10 nucleotides match TRBD2. The CDR3 nucleotides read TGTGCCAGCAGTTTGAGCGGGGGGGCTTCCGAGCAGTACTTC. Its protein product is CASSLSGGASEQYF.